This T cell receptor beta chain is drawn from a study of cytomegalovirus exposure and HLA in healthy donors. About this clone: What it recognizes is unknown.

V gave up 7 bases and J gave up 4 bases, with 10 bases separating them. CDR1 and CDR2 (germline): MNHEY, SMNVEV (reference sequence). The CDR3 totals 13 residues. TCRdb keeps only in-frame clones here, not all; method: immunoSEQ multiplex PCR. This table has 250,000 to 400,000 clones, 88% appearing once. Study-level points and caveats: It was fewer than 200 TCR beta chains that were listed as cytomegalovirus-associated. Cytomegalovirus status was reportedly diagnosed by the classifier with high specificity and sensitivity.

The rearrangement uses TRBV27 and TRBJ1-4; no clear D. What was sequenced was PBMCs. The clonotype was recovered from a man aged 30-40 years in good health and CMV-seronegative. This CDR3 reads CASKERNNEKLFF. In DNA form, the CDR3 reads TGTGCCAGCAAGGAGAGAAATAATGAAAAACTGTTTTTT.